This T cell receptor (beta chain) originates from a study of early T cells in non-severe SARS-CoV-2 infection. Study background: Chains stayed unpaired after sequencing of bulk RNA from unsorted whole blood. General observations from the study: The study's VDJdb matching favored anti-spike CD8 responses and missed private and CD4 specificities.

The V gene lost 5 bases and the J gene lost 4 bases, with 22 bases spanning the gap. This CDR3 has 16 residues. Per the germline V gene, CDR1 is DFQATT and CDR2 is SNEGSKA (reference sequence). Individual cDNA molecules received unique molecular identifiers. Using its own MiXCR run on the 5' RACE reads, TCRdb lists one record per CDR3 protein. The sample consists of about 66,000 distinct CDR3 sequences, approximately 13% of them appearing once. Points on this clonotype: Its target is unknown.

The chain is built from TRBV20-1 and TRBJ2-3; possible D gene TRBD2, 7 bases. This clonotype originated in an adult who was a healthcare worker with PCR-confirmed SARS-CoV-2 infection or an uninfected control (not recorded which). The specimen sequenced was whole blood. CDR3 in DNA: TGCAGTGCTCTATGGCGGACTAGTCGGGGGCCAGATACGCAGTATTTT. Translated, it gives CSALWRTSRGPDTQYF.